This T cell receptor (beta chain) originates from a study of shared clonotypes between healthy human individuals. About this clone: Its target is not known.

Assay used: immunoSEQ multiplex PCR; TCRdb lists only in-frame clones, some missing. The sample has just over 2,000,000 clones; 95% are singletons. Study findings and constraints: In contrast to clonotypes shared by all four donors, non-shared clonotypes had lower generation probabilities.

The V and J ends lost 10 bases and 0 bases, in that order; junction bases with no gene match: 12. This CDR3 spans 15 amino acids. CDR1 and CDR2 (germline): SNHLY, FYNNEI. Material: naive CD4+ T cells sorted from blood. The sample's subset: CD45RA+ positively selected. The receptor was derived from a man between 18 and 35 years old in good health. The chain recombines TRBV2 with TRBJ2-7; 7 bases are a match to TRBD2. In nucleotides, the CDR3 is TGTGCCACCCGGGGGGAAGGCCTACCCTCCTACGAGCAGTACTTC. This sequence encodes CATRGEGLPSYEQYF.